This record looks at one T cell receptor (beta chain) sequence and its context. Its target is unknown. The conserved final phenylalanine or tryptophan is absent from the CDR3, which likely points to a read error. TCR beta CDR3 region amplification was performed from RNA transcripts. HTBI primers were the set used in a first-round RT-PCR of the TCR CDR3. One entry per CDR3 protein, called by TCRdb with MiXCR from the multiplex PCR reads. This table has approximately 400,000 distinct CDR3 sequences, 15% to 20% appearing once. These data originate in a study of T cells in Graves' hyperthyroidism and ophthalmopathy. Findings and caveats of the study: Researchers found most expanded thyroid clonotypes above 0.001 in blood as well.

CDR3 length equals 13 residues. Deletions cut 1 base from V and 4 bases from J, with 8 bases between. No ophthalmopathy progression within 18 months constituted stable Graves' hyperthyroidism. Patients were aged 18 to 65, had disease duration under 2 months, and had newly diagnosed hyperthyroidism. This TCR came from a woman in her late teens or twenties with Graves' hyperthyroidism. The rearrangement links TRBV12-3 or TRBV12-4 to TRBJ2-7; D gene ambiguous. The sample was blood. CDR3 bases: TGTGCCAGCAGTTTAGGGCACAGTTACGAGCAGTACGAC. Encoded protein: CASSLGHSYEQYD.